This T cell receptor (beta chain) was observed in a study of blood T cell repertoires in COVID-19. The wider study: Specimens from acute and convalescent COVID-19 originated in the United States, Italy and Spain.

The V and J ends lost 0 bases and 3 bases respectively, with 9 bases between them. Per the germline V gene, CDR1 is SGDLS and CDR2 is YYNGEE. CDR3 length: 14 residues. Methods used by the authors: Quantification of nucleated cells was approximated via reference gene primer amplification. The data were produced by immunoSEQ multiplex PCR, yet TCRdb's version contains in-frame clones alone and is incomplete. The V and J calls and clone size come from that table; D and trimming were worked out from the DNA. The table shows approximately 140,000 clones, with roughly 86% occurring only once. The sequence was collected from a woman in her fifties or sixties with acute or convalescent COVID-19. The genes are TRBV9 and TRBJ1-2; tentative D call: TRBD1 (5 bases). Source material: peripheral blood. This chain's CDR3 is CASSVGGDDYGYTF. Written as DNA, the CDR3 is TGTGCCAGCAGCGTAGGGGGCGATGACTATGGCTACACCTTC.